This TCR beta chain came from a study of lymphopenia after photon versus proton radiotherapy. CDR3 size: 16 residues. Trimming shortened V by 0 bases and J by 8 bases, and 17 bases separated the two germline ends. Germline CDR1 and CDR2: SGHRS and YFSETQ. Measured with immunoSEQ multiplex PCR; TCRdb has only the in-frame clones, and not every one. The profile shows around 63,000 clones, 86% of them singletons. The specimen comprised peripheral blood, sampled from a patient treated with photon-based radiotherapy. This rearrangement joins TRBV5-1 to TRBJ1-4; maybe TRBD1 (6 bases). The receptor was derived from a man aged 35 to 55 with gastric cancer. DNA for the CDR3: TGCGCCAGCAGCTTGGCCGGCGGGGGCCCTTCGGAAAAACTGTTTTTT. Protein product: CASSLAGGGPSEKLFF.